Each of the 12 T cell receptor beta chains below was sequenced from the same sample in a study of OX40 agonist ivuxolimab in advanced cancers. Sequencing was performed with immunoSEQ multiplex PCR; in TCRdb, only in-frame clones are kept and a portion is missing. This table has approximately 160,000 clones, around 94% appearing once. The specimen comprised CD4+ or CD8+ T cells sorted from blood, sampled in a trial of the OX40 agonist ivuxolimab. These receptors all stem from an adult with an advanced solid tumor such as melanoma, head and neck, liver or kidney cancer.

In its sample, this clone was seen once. The V gene is TRBV18, the J gene TRBJ1-5, with D unresolved. The CDR3 extends over 17 amino acids. V lost 0 bases, J lost 1 base, and 13 bases lay in between. The germline V gene encodes CDR1 KGHSH and CDR2 LQKENI. The CDR3 region has the DNA TGTGCCAGCTCACCACCGGGTTCGCCCAGAAGCAATCAGCCCCAGCATTTT. Protein product: CASSPPGSPRSNQPQHF.

The J gene is TRBJ2-7, the V gene TRBV6-1; D gene unclear. CDR3 length: 13 residues. The germline CDR1 and CDR2 sequences are MNHNS and SASEGT. V was trimmed by 4 bases and J by 3 bases, leaving 10 bases between them. The CDR3 DNA follows: TGTGCCAGCAGTGGCAGGACGGGCTACGAGCAGTACTTC. Its translation is CASSGRTGYEQYF.

This chain connects TRBV7-2 to TRBJ1-1, with D hard to call. There are 15 residues in the CDR3. Trimming removed 0 bases at V and 0 bases at J, with 8 bases between. Germline lookup yields CDR1 SGHTA and CDR2 FQGNSA. This CDR3 reads CASSLARTVNTEAFF. The CDR3 bases are TGTGCCAGCAGCTTAGCTAGGACGGTGAACACTGAAGCTTTCTTT.

This chain connects TRBV7-2 to TRBJ2-7, with D perhaps matching TRBD2 (6 bases). This CDR3 has 15 residues. Germline V gene lookup returns CDR1 SGHTA and CDR2 FQGNSA. V was trimmed by 2 bases and J by 6 bases, leaving 17 bases between them. The DNA of the CDR3 is TGTGCCAGCAGCTTATCCTTCGGACTATACGCCGAGCAGTACTTC. Its translation: CASSLSFGLYAEQYF.

V and J are TRBV10-3 and TRBJ2-7, with 7 bases identical to TRBD2. Germline V lookup: CDR1 ENHRY, CDR2 SYGVKD. The ends lost 3 bases at V and 3 bases at J; junction bases unmatched: 2. CDR3 size: 13 residues. The CDR3 loop is CAISDGGNYEQYF. DNA for the CDR3: TGTGCCATCAGTGACGGGGGGAACTACGAGCAGTACTTC.

This clone was recorded once. The genes are TRBV5-4 and TRBJ1-1; tentatively, D is TRBD1 (5 bases). Germline CDR1 and CDR2: SGHNT and YYREEE (reference sequence). The length of the CDR3 is 14 residues. Trimming shortened V by 6 bases and J by 1 base, and 13 bases separated the two germline ends. CDR3: CASKLGGGNTEAFF. The CDR3 coding sequence is TGTGCCAGCAAACTCGGGGGAGGGAACACTGAAGCTTTCTTT.

This chain uses TRBV7-8 with TRBJ2-7, with a possible D match to TRBD1 (5 bases). Trimming took 10 bases from V and 0 from J, leaving 16 bases between them. Germline CDR1 and CDR2: SGHVS and FQNEAQ. The CDR3 is made up of 14 amino acids. The CDR3 protein is CATGRLGTSYEQYF. CDR3 nucleotide sequence: TGTGCCACAGGGCGGTTAGGTACCTCCTACGAGCAGTACTTC. The full variable domain, completed using reference TRBV7-8 and TRBJ2-7, is GAGVSQSPRYKVAKRGQDVALRCDPISGHVSLFWYQQALGQGPEFLTYFQNEAQLDKSGLPSDRFFAERPEGSVSTLKIQRTQQEDSAVYLCATGRLGTSYEQYFGPGTRLTVT.

The CDR3 loop is CASSQGVYNSPLHF. CDR3 sequence (DNA): TGCGCCAGTTCCCAGGGGGTCTATAATTCACCCCTCCACTTT. The chain is built from TRBV5-1 and TRBJ1-6; the match to TRBD1 covers 7 bases. This CDR3 spans 14 amino acids. V gave up 8 bases and J gave up 3 bases; unmatched junction bases: 5. Germline V gene sequence: CDR1 SGHRS, CDR2 YFSETQ.

This clone came up once. The rearrangement links TRBV5-8 to TRBJ2-5; 16 bases fit TRBD2. The V and J ends lost 5 bases and 4 bases, in that order; junction bases with no gene match: 8. The CDR3 spans 17 residues. Germline V gene lookup returns CDR1 SGHTS and CDR2 YDEGEE. The CDR3 coding sequence is TGTGCCAGCAGTCCCGGGACTAGCGGGAGGGCCGTAGAGACCCAGTACTTC. It encodes CASSPGTSGRAVETQYF.

This clone was seen only once. The chain employs TRBV5-1 and TRBJ2-2, with D perhaps matching TRBD1 (6 bases). In germline, CDR1 is SGHRS, CDR2 YFSETQ. This CDR3 comprises 13 residues. Trimming pared 3 bases from V and 4 bases from J, leaving 7 bases between. CDR3 coding DNA: TGCGCCAGCAGCTCACAGGGCACCGGGGAGCTGTTTTTT. It codes for CASSSQGTGELFF.

This clone showed up just once. V gene TRBV9 combines with J gene TRBJ2-1, with 8 nucleotides matching TRBD2. Germline trimming cut 4 bases from V and 5 bases from J; bases unmatched to any gene: 14. Germline CDR1 SGDLS, CDR2 YYNGEE. The CDR3 loop spans 17 amino acids. Written as DNA, the CDR3 is TGTGCCAGCAGCCCCGAGATTTCGGGACTAGTCGACAATGAGCAGTTCTTC. It is translated as CASSPEISGLVDNEQFF.

V usage is TRBV4-1 and J usage is TRBJ1-1, with D hard to call. In germline, CDR1 is MGHRA, CDR2 YSYEKL. The CDR3 runs to 17 residues. The V and J ends lost 2 bases and 3 bases respectively, with 19 bases between them. The CDR3 spells CASSQWGFGVGYTEAFF. CDR3 nucleotides: TGCGCCAGCAGCCAATGGGGATTCGGGGTTGGATACACTGAAGCTTTCTTT.